This T cell receptor beta chain was profiled in a study of blood T cell repertoires in COVID-19 (TCRdb year 2020). Some background on the complete study: Samples covering the acute and convalescent phases of COVID-19 were provided by collaborators in the United States, Italy and Spain. The material from the prospective study consisted of cDNA or gDNA derived from T cells, B-cell-depleted T cells, or PBMCs. Deeply sampled blood TCRbeta repertoires from subjects exposed to, actively infected with, or recovered from COVID-19 were included in the dataset. The repertoires were released in a freely available public database intended as a resource for research on the immune response to SARS-CoV-2. The samples were drawn from the first 160 participants of the ongoing ImmuneRACE study and from roughly 1,300 subjects provided by 6 global collaborators. A de-identified subject ID, COVID-19 status, age in years and sex were almost always included in the sample metadata. HLA class I and class II types, where available, came from metadata supplied by the sample provider rather than from assay-based typing. The paper as a whole reports these results and caveats: How much clinical and demographic metadata was included differed by source and by participant, and the metadata was provided uncurated.

The immunoSEQ Assay, a bias-controlled multiplex PCR, was used to amplify TCRbeta CDR3 regions from genomic DNA. Under the source paper's analysis protocol: The number of nucleated cells in each sample was estimated from the amplification of reference gene primers within the assay. To quantify the absolute abundance of each unique TCRbeta CDR3 rearrangement, sequence reads were collapsed and filtered. For each sample, productive Simpson clonality was calculated as the square root of Simpson's diversity index over productive rearrangements. This immuneACCESS table, as held by TCRdb, lists in-frame sequences with V and J called but not all clones. Of the missing ones, under half trace to an unresolved V gene in checked studies; the others have no known cause. That table supplies the V and J calls and clone size; D and trimming were determined from the DNA. The sample has around 150,000 clones on record, about 93% of them singletons. The top ten constitute 3.5% to 5% of the sample.

Whole blood was collected in K2EDTA tubes by collaborating institutions according to the institutions' own protocols. For TCRbeta analysis, collaborators shipped samples as frozen whole blood, isolated PBMCs, or DNA extracted from either of those sample types. Note on this clone: The target of this receptor is not known. Base qualities were left out, and no much larger clone turns up one base away.

Input material: peripheral blood. The origin of this receptor is a woman aged 50 to 60 with acute or convalescent COVID-19.

The CDR3 here reads CASSQGGVQTQYF. At the DNA level, the sequence is TGTGCCAGCAGCCAAGGGGGGGTCCAGACCCAGTACTTC. The chain is assembled from TRBV6-5 and TRBJ2-5, and perhaps TRBD2 as D gene, on 7 matching bases. V drops 6 bases and J drops 6 bases, leaving 14 bases in between. CDR1 MNHEY and CDR2 SVGAGI were looked up in the germline V gene. The CDR3 runs 13 residues from the cysteine to the phenylalanine. Just the 39-base CDR3 DNA is kept, in frame starting at base 1.